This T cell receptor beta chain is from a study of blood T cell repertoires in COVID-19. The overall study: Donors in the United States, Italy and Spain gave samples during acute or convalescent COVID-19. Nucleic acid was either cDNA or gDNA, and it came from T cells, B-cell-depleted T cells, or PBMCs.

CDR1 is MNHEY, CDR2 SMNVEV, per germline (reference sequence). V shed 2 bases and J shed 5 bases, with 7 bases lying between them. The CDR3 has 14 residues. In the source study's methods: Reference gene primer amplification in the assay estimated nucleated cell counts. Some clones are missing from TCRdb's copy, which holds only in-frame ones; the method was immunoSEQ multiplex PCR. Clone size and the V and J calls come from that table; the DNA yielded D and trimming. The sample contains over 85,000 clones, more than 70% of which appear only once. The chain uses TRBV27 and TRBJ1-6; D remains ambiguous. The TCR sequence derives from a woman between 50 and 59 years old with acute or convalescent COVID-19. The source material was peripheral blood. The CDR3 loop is CASSLRENNSPLHF. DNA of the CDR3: TGTGCCAGCAGTTTAAGGGAGAATAATTCACCCCTCCACTTT.